This T cell receptor (beta chain) was obtained from a study of blood T cells in healthy people across ages. Notes on this clonotype: Antigen unknown.

For the second PCR, which ran for roughly 6 to 11 cycles, a sample-barcoded 5' primer and a J-beta primer mix were used. Carrying 12 random nucleotides, a template-switch adaptor labeled each individual cDNA molecule. TCRdb redid the calling of the 5' RACE reads with MiXCR, one entry per CDR3 protein. In the table there are 1 million to 1.2 million distinct CDR3 sequences, roughly two fifths of which are singletons. The CDR3 runs to 18 residues. With 6 bases removed from V and 1 base from J, the gap between germline ends came to 23 bases. Germline CDR1 reads MGHDK; CDR2 reads SYGVNS. Every participating donor contributed approximately 10 milliliters of peripheral blood through a draw. Study findings and constraints: Possibly, changes in expanded clonotypes were confounded because donor CMV status was unknown. More naive CD4+ cells and higher diversity marked long-lived donors relative to aged donors.

This chain joins TRBV25-1 and TRBJ2-3, with D unclear. The sequence was collected from a man aged 18-30 years in good health. Material: blood. CDR3 in amino acids: CASRGRIVVGRGTDTQYF. DNA of the CDR3: TGTGCCAGCAGGGGTAGGATAGTAGTCGGCCGGGGCACAGATACGCAGTATTTT.